This T cell receptor (beta chain) was captured in a study of T cell responses to AZD1222 COVID-19 vaccine. V shed 5 bases and J 3 bases; nucleotides not matched to a gene: 4. Germline CDR1 reads SQVTM; CDR2 reads ANQGSEA. The CDR3 spans 14 residues. Study results and limitations: After two AZD1222 doses, spike-specific TCR breadth and depth rose versus day 0. In a largely white British group with more females than males, clonal diversity was possibly underestimated.

Some clones are missing from TCRdb's copy, which holds only in-frame ones; the method was immunoSEQ multiplex PCR. The top ten hold 9.5% to 15% of the sample, which has about 140,000 clones, 85% to 95% seen once. Remarks on this clone: The antigen is not known.

The TCR originated in an adult who had recovered from COVID-19. Sequencing used peripheral blood, obtained after recovery from COVID-19. J is TRBJ1-2 and V is TRBV29-1; the match to TRBD1 covers 12 bases. CDR3 nucleotide sequence: TGCAGCGTTTGGGACAGGGGGCAGCACTATGGCTACACCTTC. Amino acids: CSVWDRGQHYGYTF.